A selection of T cell receptor beta chains follows, all from one sample in a study of glioma-infiltrating T cells after dendritic cell vaccination. Assay used: immunoSEQ multiplex PCR; TCRdb lists only in-frame clones, some missing. Of around 58,000 clones in the sample, 82% were seen once. The starting material was blood, obtained before dendritic cell vaccination. These receptors originate from a human donor with glioblastoma. Each CDR3 is given with its conserved first and last residue. A D gene is named only where the DNA matches it firmly. Clone size is stated in some rows and not others, as once, few, many or a class when expanded.

D gene,V gene,clone size,J gene,CDR3 protein,CDR3 DNA
.,TRBV5-4,.,TRBJ2-7,CASSLDPEGRGTYEQYF,TGTGCCAGCAGCTTGGATCCCGAGGGACGGGGGACCTACGAGCAGTACTTC
.,TRBV6-5,.,TRBJ2-5,CASSPGPGGETQYF,TGTGCCAGCAGCCCTGGACCAGGCGGGGAGACCCAGTACTTC
TRBD1,TRBV11-3,.,TRBJ1-2,CASSHRGRTNYGYTF,TGTGCCAGCAGCCACAGGGGGCGAACGAACTATGGCTACACCTTC
.,TRBV28,.,TRBJ2-7,CASSSQGSSSYEQYF,TGTGCCAGCAGTTCCCAGGGGTCGAGCTCCTACGAGCAGTACTTC
.,TRBV18,.,TRBJ2-5,CASSPVRETQYF,TGTGCCAGCTCACCGGTTAGAGAGACCCAGTACTTC
TRBD1,TRBV25-1,.,TRBJ2-2,CASSGGVGDTGELFF,TGTGCCAGCTCAGGGGGCGTCGGAGATACCGGGGAGCTGTTTTTT
.,TRBV19,.,TRBJ1-4,CASSIGWRSANEKLFF,TGTGCCAGTAGTATAGGTTGGAGGTCAGCTAATGAAAAACTGTTTTTT
TRBD2,TRBV6-4,.,TRBJ2-3,CASSVAGGPDTQYF,TGTGCCAGCAGTGTAGCGGGGGGGCCAGATACGCAGTATTTT
TRBD1,TRBV29-1,.,TRBJ2-2,CSAGGWDTGELFF,TGCAGCGCAGGGGGCTGGGACACCGGGGAGCTGTTTTTT
TRBD1,TRBV4-1,.,TRBJ2-5,CASSQDGRGLETQYF,TGCGCCAGCAGCCAAGACGGCAGGGGGTTGGAGACCCAGTACTTC
.,TRBV28,few,TRBJ1-1,CASSSSVPEAFF,TGTGCCAGCAGTTCCTCAGTCCCTGAAGCTTTCTTT
TRBD2,TRBV28,.,TRBJ2-1,CASSLTGRRGNYNEQFF,TGTGCCAGCAGTTTAACGGGTCGGCGGGGGAACTACAATGAGCAGTTCTTC
.,TRBV2,.,TRBJ2-5,CASSEMQQETQYF,TGTGCCAGCAGTGAAATGCAGCAAGAGACCCAGTACTTC
TRBD1,TRBV6-6,once,TRBJ2-5,CASSYSRTGLETQYF,TGTGCCAGCAGTTACTCGCGGACAGGGTTAGAGACCCAGTACTTC
.,TRBV29-1,.,TRBJ2-2,CSVESPSHTGELFF,TGCAGCGTTGAATCTCCCTCTCACACCGGGGAGCTGTTTTTT
TRBD1,TRBV10-3,.,TRBJ1-2,CAISDRDSYGYTF,TGTGCCATCAGCGACAGGGATAGCTATGGCTACACCTTC
.,TRBV5-6,.,TRBJ2-2,CASTLLDYTGELFF,TGTGCCAGCACCCTCTTGGACTATACCGGGGAGCTGTTTTTT
.,TRBV11-2,once,TRBJ2-7,CASSRPTGSSYEQYF,TGTGCCAGCAGTCGGCCAACAGGTTCCTCCTACGAGCAGTACTTC
.,TRBV29-1,.,TRBJ2-7,CSVGTVVDEQYF,TGCAGCGTTGGGACAGTTGTCGACGAGCAGTACTTC
.,TRBV6-1,few,TRBJ2-7,CASSPGDMGPAEQYF,TGTGCCAGCAGTCCCGGGGACATGGGCCCTGCCGAGCAGTACTTC
.,TRBV7-2,.,TRBJ1-2,CASSLGGSYGYTF,TGTGCCAGCAGCTTAGGCGGCAGCTATGGCTACACCTTC
.,TRBV15,once,TRBJ2-4,CATSRIAGAKNIQYF,TGTGCCACCAGCAGAATTGCCGGGGCCAAAAACATTCAGTACTTC
TRBD2,TRBV6-1,.,TRBJ2-7,CASRRLSGVFDEQYF,TGTGCCAGCAGACGACTTAGCGGGGTCTTCGACGAGCAGTACTTC
TRBD1,TRBV15,.,TRBJ1-6,CATSRGGQETSPLHF,TGTGCCACCAGCAGGGGGGGACAGGAGACTTCACCCCTCCACTTT
.,TRBV5-5,.,TRBJ1-1,CASSLFDNAEAFF,TGTGCCAGCAGCTTGTTCGACAACGCTGAAGCTTTCTTT
TRBD1,TRBV2,.,TRBJ1-5,CASRTGGNQPQHF,TGTGCCAGCAGGACAGGGGGAAATCAGCCCCAGCATTTT
.,TRBV7-2,.,TRBJ2-3,CASSQIGTFSTDTQYF,TGTGCCAGCAGCCAAATAGGGACTTTTAGCACAGATACGCAGTATTTT
.,TRBV28,.,TRBJ1-6,CASSQFRLLSSYNSPLHF,TGTGCCAGCAGTCAGTTCAGGCTCTTGAGCTCCTATAATTCACCCCTCCACTTT
.,TRBV6-5,.,TRBJ2-1,CASSSSGAINEQFF,TGTGCCAGCAGTTCTAGTGGGGCGATCAATGAGCAGTTCTTC
TRBD2,TRBV28,.,TRBJ2-3,CASSVTSGGTTDTQYF,TGTGCCAGCAGTGTGACTAGCGGGGGTACCACAGATACGCAGTATTTT
.,TRBV4-1,.,TRBJ1-4,CASSQDETVLNNEKLFF,TGCGCCAGCAGCCAAGACGAGACAGTACTCAATAATGAAAAACTGTTTTTT
.,TRBV7-8,.,TRBJ2-2,CASSFVRSTGELFF,TGTGCCAGCAGCTTTGTCCGGTCCACCGGGGAGCTGTTTTTT
.,TRBV30,once,TRBJ2-5,CAWSVSEEETQYF,TGTGCCTGGAGTGTAAGTGAGGAAGAGACCCAGTACTTC
.,TRBV4-1,.,TRBJ1-1,CASSQEFGVQNTEAFF,TGCGCCAGCAGCCAAGAATTCGGAGTCCAGAACACTGAAGCTTTCTTT
.,TRBV7-2,.,TRBJ1-3,CASSLGQASTGNTIYF,TGTGCCAGCAGCTTAGGGCAGGCATCGACTGGAAACACCATATATTTT
TRBD2,TRBV30,.,TRBJ2-7,CAWSVPTSGGYEQYF,TGTGCCTGGAGTGTACCGACTAGCGGGGGCTACGAGCAGTACTTC
TRBD1,TRBV6-1,.,TRBJ1-3,CASSEFGGQGLGGNTIYF,TGTGCCAGCAGTGAGTTCGGAGGACAGGGGTTGGGAGGAAACACCATATATTTT
TRBD2,TRBV5-1,.,TRBJ2-5,CASSLSSGGQETQYF,TGCGCCAGCAGCTTATCGAGCGGGGGCCAAGAGACCCAGTACTTC
TRBD1,TRBV6-4,.,TRBJ2-1,CASSERHDRGRRFF,TGTGCCAGCAGTGAAAGACACGACAGGGGGCGTCGGTTCTTC
.,TRBV18,few,TRBJ1-1,CASSDSMNTEAFF,TGTGCCAGCTCCGATTCTATGAACACTGAAGCTTTCTTT
TRBD2,TRBV7-2,few,TRBJ2-5,CASSLGGTAETQYF,TGTGCCAGCAGCTTGGGGGGGACCGCTGAGACCCAGTACTTC
.,TRBV19,.,TRBJ2-5,CASSSGLGETQYF,TGTGCCAGTAGCTCGGGATTAGGGGAGACCCAGTACTTC
.,TRBV5-1,.,TRBJ2-1,CASSLATQVRYNEQFF,TGCGCCAGCAGCTTGGCAACGCAGGTTAGGTACAATGAGCAGTTCTTC
.,TRBV2,few,TRBJ2-7,CASRGAAYEQYF,TGTGCCAGCAGGGGGGCCGCCTACGAGCAGTACTTC
TRBD2,TRBV19,.,TRBJ2-1,CASSNFGGEQFF,TGTGCCAGTAGTAATTTCGGGGGGGAGCAGTTCTTC
.,TRBV30,.,TRBJ1-1,CAWSVSLFAFF,TGTGCCTGGAGTGTATCACTGTTCGCTTTCTTT
.,TRBV28,few,TRBJ1-5,CASIPDSFSNQPQHF,TGTGCCAGCATCCCGGACTCATTTAGCAATCAGCCCCAGCATTTT
.,TRBV11-2,once,TRBJ1-5,CASSPGRGGRYSNQPQHF,TGTGCCAGCAGCCCTGGGAGGGGAGGGCGGTATAGCAATCAGCCCCAGCATTTT
TRBD1,TRBV5-1,.,TRBJ1-6,CASSLGQGGSPLHF,TGCGCCAGCAGCTTGGGACAGGGAGGCTCACCCCTCCACTTT
.,TRBV7-6,.,TRBJ2-3,CASSSYSTDTQYF,TGTGCCAGCAGCTCTTACTCCACAGATACGCAGTATTTT
TRBD1,TRBV9,.,TRBJ2-3,CASSVAGGQGLSTDTQYF,TGTGCCAGCAGCGTAGCTGGGGGACAGGGACTAAGCACAGATACGCAGTATTTT
.,TRBV9,.,TRBJ1-1,CASSVGGGGTEAFF,TGTGCCAGCAGCGTAGGGGGTGGAGGGACTGAAGCTTTCTTT
TRBD1,TRBV5-1,.,TRBJ2-3,CASSFDRGGDTQYF,TGCGCCAGCAGCTTTGACAGGGGGGGCGATACGCAGTATTTT
.,TRBV27,.,TRBJ2-7,CASSLGPGGPYEQYF,TGTGCCAGCAGTTTGGGCCCGGGGGGCCCCTACGAGCAGTACTTC
TRBD1,TRBV5-1,.,TRBJ1-2,CASSVGPTGTGDYYTF,TGCGCCAGCAGCGTAGGCCCTACCGGGACAGGGGATTACTACACCTTC
.,TRBV5-4,.,TRBJ2-7,CASSRLGVGYEQYF,TGTGCCAGCAGCCGACTAGGGGTCGGATACGAGCAGTACTTC
.,TRBV6-5,.,TRBJ1-2,CASTDEAGIYGYTF,TGTGCCAGCACCGACGAAGCGGGGATCTATGGCTACACCTTC